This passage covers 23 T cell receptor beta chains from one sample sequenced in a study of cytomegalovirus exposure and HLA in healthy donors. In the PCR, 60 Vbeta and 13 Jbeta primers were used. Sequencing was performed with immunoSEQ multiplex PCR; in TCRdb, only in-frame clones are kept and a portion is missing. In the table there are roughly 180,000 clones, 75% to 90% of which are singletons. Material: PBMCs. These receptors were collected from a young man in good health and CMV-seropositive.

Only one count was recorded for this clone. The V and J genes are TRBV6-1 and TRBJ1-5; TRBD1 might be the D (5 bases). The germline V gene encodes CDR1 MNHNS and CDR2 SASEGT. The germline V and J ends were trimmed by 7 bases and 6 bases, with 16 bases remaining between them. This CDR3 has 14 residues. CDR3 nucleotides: TGTGCCAGCAACCAACAGGCGTCTAGTCAGCCCCAGCATTTT. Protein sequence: CASNQQASSQPQHF.

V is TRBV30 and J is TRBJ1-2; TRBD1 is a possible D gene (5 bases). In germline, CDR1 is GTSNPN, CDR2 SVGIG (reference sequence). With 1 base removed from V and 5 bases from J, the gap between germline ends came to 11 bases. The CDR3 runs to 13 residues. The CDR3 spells CAWSETRAYGYTF. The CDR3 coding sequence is TGTGCCTGGAGTGAGACCAGGGCGTATGGCTACACCTTC.

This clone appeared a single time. The DNA of the CDR3 is TGTGCCAGCAGCTTAATCGAAGCGGGGTCCTCCTACGAGCAGTACTTC. Translating it yields CASSLIEAGSSYEQYF. The chain couples TRBV7-9 to TRBJ2-7, with 7 bases fitting TRBD2. The V gene end was trimmed by 2 bases and the J gene end by 0 bases; junction bases not matched to a gene: 7. Germline CDR1 and CDR2: SEHNR and FQNEAQ (reference sequence). The CDR3 is 16 amino acids.

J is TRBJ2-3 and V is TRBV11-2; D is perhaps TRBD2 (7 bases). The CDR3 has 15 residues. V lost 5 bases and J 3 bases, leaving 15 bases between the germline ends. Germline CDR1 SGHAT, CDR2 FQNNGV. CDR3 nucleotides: TGTGCCAGCAGCCCGGGGAGGGGGGGAACAGATACGCAGTATTTT. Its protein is CASSPGRGGTDTQYF.

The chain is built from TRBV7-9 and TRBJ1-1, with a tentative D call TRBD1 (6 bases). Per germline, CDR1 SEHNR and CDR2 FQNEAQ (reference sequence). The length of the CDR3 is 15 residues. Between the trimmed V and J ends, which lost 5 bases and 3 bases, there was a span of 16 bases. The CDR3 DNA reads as TGTGCCAGCAGCCCTCAAGGGGGGGAGGACACTGAAGCTTTCTTT. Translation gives CASSPQGGEDTEAFF.

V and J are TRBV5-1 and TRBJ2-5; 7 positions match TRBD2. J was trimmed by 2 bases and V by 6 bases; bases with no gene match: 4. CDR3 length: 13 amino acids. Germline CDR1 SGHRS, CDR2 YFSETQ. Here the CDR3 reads CASTSGTQETQYF. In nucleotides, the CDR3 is TGCGCCAGCACTAGCGGTACACAAGAGACCCAGTACTTC.

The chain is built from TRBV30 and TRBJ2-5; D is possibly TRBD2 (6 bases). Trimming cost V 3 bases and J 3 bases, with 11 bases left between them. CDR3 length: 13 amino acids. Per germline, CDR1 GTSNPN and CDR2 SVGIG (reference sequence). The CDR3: CAWRGLGKETQYF. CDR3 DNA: TGTGCCTGGAGGGGACTGGGGAAAGAGACCCAGTACTTC.

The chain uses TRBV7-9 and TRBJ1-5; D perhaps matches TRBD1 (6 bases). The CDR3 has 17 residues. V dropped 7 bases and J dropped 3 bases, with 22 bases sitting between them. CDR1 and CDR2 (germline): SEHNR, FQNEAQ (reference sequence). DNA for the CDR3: TGTGCCAGCAAAACAGGCGCGGGGGCTCGTGACAATCAGCCCCAGCATTTT. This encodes CASKTGAGARDNQPQHF. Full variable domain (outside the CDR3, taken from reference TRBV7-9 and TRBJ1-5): DTGVSQNPRHKITKRGQNVTFRCDPISEHNRLYWYRQTLGQGPEFLTYFQNEAQLEKSRLLSDRFSAERPKGSFSTLEIQRTEQGDSAMYLCASKTGAGARDNQPQHFGDGTRLSIL.

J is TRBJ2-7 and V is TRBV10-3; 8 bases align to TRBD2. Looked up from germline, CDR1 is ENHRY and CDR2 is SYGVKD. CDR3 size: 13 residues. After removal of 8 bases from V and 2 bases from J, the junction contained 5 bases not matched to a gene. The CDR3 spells CAIAGLVPYEQYF. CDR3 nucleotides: TGTGCCATCGCGGGACTAGTCCCCTACGAGCAGTACTTC.

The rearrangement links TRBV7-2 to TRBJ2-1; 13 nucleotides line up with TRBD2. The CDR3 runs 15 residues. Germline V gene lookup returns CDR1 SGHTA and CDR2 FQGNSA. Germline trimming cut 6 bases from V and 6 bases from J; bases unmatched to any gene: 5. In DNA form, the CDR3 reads TGTGCCAGCAGTCCACGACTAGCGGGGGGCAATGAGCAGTTCTTC. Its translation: CASSPRLAGGNEQFF.

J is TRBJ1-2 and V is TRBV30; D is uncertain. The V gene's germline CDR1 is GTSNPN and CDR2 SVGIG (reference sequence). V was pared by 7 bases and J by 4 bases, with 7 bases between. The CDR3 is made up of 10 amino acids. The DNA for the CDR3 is TGTGCCTTCCGGTTCTATGGCTACACCTTC. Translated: CAFRFYGYTF.

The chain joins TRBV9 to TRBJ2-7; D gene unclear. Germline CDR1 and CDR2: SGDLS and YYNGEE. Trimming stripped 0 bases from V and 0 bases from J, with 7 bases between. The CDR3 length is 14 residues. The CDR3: CASSVGGFSYEQYF. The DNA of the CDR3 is TGTGCCAGCAGCGTAGGTGGCTTCTCCTACGAGCAGTACTTC.

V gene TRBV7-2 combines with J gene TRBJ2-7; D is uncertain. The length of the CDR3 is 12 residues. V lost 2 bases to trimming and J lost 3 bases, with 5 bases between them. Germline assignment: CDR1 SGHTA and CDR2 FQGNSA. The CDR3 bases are TGTGCCAGCAGCTTATCCTACTACGAGCAGTACTTC. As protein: CASSLSYYEQYF. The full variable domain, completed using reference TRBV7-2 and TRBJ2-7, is GAGVSQSPSNKVTEKGKDVELRCDPISGHTALYWYRQSLGQGLEFLIYFQGNSAPDKSGLPSDRFSAERTGGSVSTLTIQRTQQEDSAVYLCASSLSYYEQYFGPGTRLTVT.

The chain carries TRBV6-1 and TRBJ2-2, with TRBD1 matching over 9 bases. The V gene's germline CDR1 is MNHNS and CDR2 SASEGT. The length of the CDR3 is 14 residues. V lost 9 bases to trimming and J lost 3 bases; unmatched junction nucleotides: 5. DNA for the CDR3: TGTGCCAGTCGGGACAGGGCGGACACCGGGGAGCTGTTTTTT. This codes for CASRDRADTGELFF.

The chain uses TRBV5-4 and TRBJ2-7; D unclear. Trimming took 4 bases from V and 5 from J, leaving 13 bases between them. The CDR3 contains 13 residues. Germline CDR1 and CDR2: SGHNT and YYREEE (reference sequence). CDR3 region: CASSPSPSNEQYF. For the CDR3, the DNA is TGTGCCAGCAGCCCGAGCCCTTCTAACGAGCAGTACTTC.

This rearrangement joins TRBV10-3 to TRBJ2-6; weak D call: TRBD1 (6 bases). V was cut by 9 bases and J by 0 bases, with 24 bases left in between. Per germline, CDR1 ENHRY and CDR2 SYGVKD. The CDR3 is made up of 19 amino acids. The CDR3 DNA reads TGTGCCATGACTGGGTCTGGAGTGACAGGACCCTCTGGGGCCAACGTCCTGACTTTC. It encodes CAMTGSGVTGPSGANVLTF.

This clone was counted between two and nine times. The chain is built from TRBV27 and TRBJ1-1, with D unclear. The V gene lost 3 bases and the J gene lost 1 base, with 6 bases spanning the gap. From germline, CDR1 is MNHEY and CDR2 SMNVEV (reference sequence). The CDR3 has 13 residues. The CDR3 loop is CASSFNRNTEAFF. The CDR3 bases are TGTGCCAGCAGTTTTAACAGGAACACTGAAGCTTTCTTT.

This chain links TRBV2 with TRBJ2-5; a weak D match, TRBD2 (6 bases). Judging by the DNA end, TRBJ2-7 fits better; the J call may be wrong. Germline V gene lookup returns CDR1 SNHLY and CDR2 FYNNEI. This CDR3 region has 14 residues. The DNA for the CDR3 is TGTGCCACTGCGAGGGGAGGTTCGCCTTACGAGCAGTACTTC. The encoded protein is CATARGGSPYEQYF.

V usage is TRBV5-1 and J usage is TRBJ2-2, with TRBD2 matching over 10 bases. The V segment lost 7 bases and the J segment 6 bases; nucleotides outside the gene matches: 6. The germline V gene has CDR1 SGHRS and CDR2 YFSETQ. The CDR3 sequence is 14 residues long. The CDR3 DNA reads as TGCGCCAGCGGTAGCGGGGGGAGTGCCGGGGAGCTGTTTTTT. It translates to CASGSGGSAGELFF.

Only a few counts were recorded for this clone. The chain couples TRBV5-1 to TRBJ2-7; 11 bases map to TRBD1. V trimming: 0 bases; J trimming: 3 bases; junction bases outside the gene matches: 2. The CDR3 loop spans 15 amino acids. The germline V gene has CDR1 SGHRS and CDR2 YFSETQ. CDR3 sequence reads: CASSLAGTGGYEQYF. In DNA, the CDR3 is TGCGCCAGCAGCTTGGCCGGGACAGGGGGCTACGAGCAGTACTTC.

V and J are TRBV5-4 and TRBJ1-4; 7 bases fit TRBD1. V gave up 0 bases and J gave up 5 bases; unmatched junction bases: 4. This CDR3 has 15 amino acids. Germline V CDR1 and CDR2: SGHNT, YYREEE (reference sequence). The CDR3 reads CASSLEQGPNEKLFF. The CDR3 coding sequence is TGTGCCAGCAGCTTGGAACAGGGGCCGAATGAAAAACTGTTTTTT.

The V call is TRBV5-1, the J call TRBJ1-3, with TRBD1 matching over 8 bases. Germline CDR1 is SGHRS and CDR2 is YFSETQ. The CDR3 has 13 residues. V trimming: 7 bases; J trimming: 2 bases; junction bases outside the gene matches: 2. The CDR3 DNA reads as TGCGCCAGCGGACAGGGCGCTGGAAACACCATATATTTT. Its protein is CASGQGAGNTIYF.

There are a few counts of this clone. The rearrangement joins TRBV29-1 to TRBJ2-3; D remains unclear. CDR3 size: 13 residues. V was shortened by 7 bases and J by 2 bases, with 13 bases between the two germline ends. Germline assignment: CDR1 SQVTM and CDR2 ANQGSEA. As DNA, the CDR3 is TGCAGCGCCGCAACAGCACCCACAGATACGCAGTATTTT. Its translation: CSAATAPTDTQYF.